This TCR beta chain stems from a study of T cells in Graves' hyperthyroidism and ophthalmopathy. Across the whole study: Peripheral blood was taken when the disease was first diagnosed, before any treatment began. Study results and limitations: Most expanded thyroid clonotypes above 0.001 also appeared in blood.

A word on this clonotype: Antigen unknown. This is likely a read error, given that the CDR3 carries no conserved phenylalanine or tryptophan at its end.

RNA transcripts gave rise to amplified TCR beta CDR3 regions. First-round RT-PCR of the TCR CDR3 relied on the HTBI primer set. One entry per CDR3 protein results from TCRdb running MiXCR on the multiplex PCR reads. The sample comprises some 490,000 distinct CDR3 sequences, around a fifth of which are singletons, and 49% rests with the top ten. The CDR3 runs to 17 residues. Germline lookup yields CDR1 SSHAT and CDR2 FNYEAQ (reference sequence). Specimen: blood. This chain uses TRBV7-7 with TRBJ1-6; D might be TRBD1 (6 bases). This receptor was taken from a woman aged 70 to 79 with Graves' ophthalmopathy. The CDR3 DNA reads TGTGCTAGCAGCTTAGACAGGTCGAGCTCCTATAATTCACCCCTCCACCTT. This gives the protein CASSLDRSSSYNSPLHL.